Listed below are T cell receptor beta chains from one sample, sequenced in a study of glioma-infiltrating T cells. Using its own MiXCR run on the multiplex PCR reads, TCRdb lists one record per CDR3 protein. The sample contains 150,000 or so distinct CDR3 sequences, 35% to 50% of which appear only once. Sequencing was done on a sample of glioma tissue, nonneoplastic brain tissue, or PBMCs (not recorded which). The receptors were gathered from a human donor with low-grade glioma or glioblastoma, undergoing nonglioma brain surgery, or in good health (not recorded which). CDR3s leave out the opening cysteine and the closing phenylalanine or tryptophan.

>TRBJ2-1|TRBV29-1
SVEEYLAGSYNEQF
>TRBJ2-1|TRBV19
ASSIDLAGAAYNEQF
>TRBJ1-1|TRBV6-5
ASSYHRNTEAF
>TRBJ1-1|TRBV27
ATGKNTEAF
>TRBJ2-1|TRBV20-1
SARHFNRGNEQF
>TRBJ1-5|TRBV20-1
SARQGNGNQPQH
>TRBJ1-1|TRBV7-2
ASSKESETEAF
>TRBJ1-2|TRBV10-2
AVRQGNEGYT
>TRBJ1-2|TRBV20-1
SARGRGSYGCT
>TRBJ2-7|TRBV20-1
SARGPAYEQY
>TRBJ2-3|TRBV5-4
ASGRVTDTQY
>TRBJ2-2|TRBV19
ASSIGPGDTGELF
>TRBJ2-5|TRBV3-1
ASSHTGQETQY
>TRBJ2-7|TRBV6-1
ASSSTVGGYEQY
>TRBJ1-6|TRBV7-2
ASSLAPRGNNSPLH
>TRBJ1-1|TRBV10-3
AIRRDTNTEAF
>TRBJ2-7|TRBV6-1
ASRSNYYEQY
>TRBJ1-1|TRBV7-9
ASSLVGQNTEAF
>TRBJ2-3|TRBV10-3
AISESPDLGTDTQY
>TRBJ1-6|TRBV28
ASSLTAVNSPLH
>TRBJ1-1|TRBV24-1
ATSERHFEGAF
>TRBJ1-1|TRBV9
ASSVEWTGGEAF
>TRBJ1-1|TRBV12-3/TRBV12-4
ASSLSQKSTEAF